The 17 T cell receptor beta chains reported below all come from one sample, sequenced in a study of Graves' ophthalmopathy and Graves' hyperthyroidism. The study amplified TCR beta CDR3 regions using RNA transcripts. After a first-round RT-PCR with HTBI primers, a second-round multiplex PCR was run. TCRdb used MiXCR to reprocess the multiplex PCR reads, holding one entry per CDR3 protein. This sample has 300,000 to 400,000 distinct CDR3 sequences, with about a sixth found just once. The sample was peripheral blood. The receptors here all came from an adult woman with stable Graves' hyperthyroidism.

The CDR3 loop is CASSFRIGRSEGNQPQHF. In DNA form, the CDR3 reads TGCGCCAGCAGCTTCCGTATCGGGAGGTCAGAGGGCAATCAGCCCCAGCATTTT. The chain recombines TRBV4-1 with TRBJ1-5; no reliable D call. The V and J ends lost 5 bases and 2 bases respectively, with 22 bases between them. CDR1 and CDR2 (germline): MGHRA, YSYEKL. The CDR3 runs to 18 residues.

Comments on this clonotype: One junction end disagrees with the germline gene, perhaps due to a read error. CDR3 amino acids: CSARDTEAYGYTF. CDR3 in DNA: TGCAGTGCTCGGGACACGGAGGCCTATGGTTACACCTTC. The V gene is TRBV20-1, the J gene TRBJ1-2; D is possibly TRBD1 (6 bases). There are 13 residues in the CDR3. The germline gives CDR1 DFQATT, CDR2 SNEGSKA (reference sequence).

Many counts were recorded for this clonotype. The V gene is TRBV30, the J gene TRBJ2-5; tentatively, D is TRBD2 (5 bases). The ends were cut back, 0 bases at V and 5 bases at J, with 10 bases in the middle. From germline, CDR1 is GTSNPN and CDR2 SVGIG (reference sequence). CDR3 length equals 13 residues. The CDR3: CAWSVGSRETQYF. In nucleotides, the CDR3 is TGTGCCTGGAGTGTAGGGAGCAGGGAGACCCAGTACTTC. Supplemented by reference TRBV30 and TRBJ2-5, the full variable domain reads SQTIHQWPATLVQPVGSPLSLECTVEGTSNPNLYWYRQAAGRGLQLLFYSVGIGQISSEVPQNLSASRPQDRQFILSSKKLLLSDSGFYLCAWSVGSRETQYFGPGTRLLVL.

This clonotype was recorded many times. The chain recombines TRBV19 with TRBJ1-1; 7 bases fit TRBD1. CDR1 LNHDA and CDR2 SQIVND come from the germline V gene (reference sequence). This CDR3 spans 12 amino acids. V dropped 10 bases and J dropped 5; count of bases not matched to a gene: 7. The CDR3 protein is CATHRGGTEAFF. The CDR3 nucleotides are TGTGCCACTCACAGGGGAGGAACTGAAGCTTTCTTT.

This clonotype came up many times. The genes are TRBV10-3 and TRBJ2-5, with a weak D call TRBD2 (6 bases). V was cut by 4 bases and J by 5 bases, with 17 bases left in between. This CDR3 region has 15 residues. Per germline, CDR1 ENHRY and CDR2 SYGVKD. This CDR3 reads CAISGNSDLAETQYF. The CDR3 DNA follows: TGTGCCATCAGTGGGAACTCAGACCTAGCGGAGACCCAGTACTTC.

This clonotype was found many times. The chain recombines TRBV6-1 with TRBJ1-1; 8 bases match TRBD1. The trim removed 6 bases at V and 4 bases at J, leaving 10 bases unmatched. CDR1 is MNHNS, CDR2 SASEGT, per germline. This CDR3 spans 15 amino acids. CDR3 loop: CASRRTGGWVTEAFF. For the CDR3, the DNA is TGTGCCAGCAGACGCACAGGGGGTTGGGTCACTGAAGCTTTCTTT.

Here the CDR3 DNA reads TGTGCCTGGAGTGTACGACTAACAGGGGGTTACGAGCAGTACTTC. The encoded protein is CAWSVRLTGGYEQYF. The V call is TRBV30, the J call TRBJ2-7; 8 nucleotides match TRBD1. Germline CDR1 is GTSNPN and CDR2 is SVGIG (reference sequence). The CDR3 runs 15 residues. V lost 0 bases and J lost 4; bases outside the gene matches: 8.

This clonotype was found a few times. The CDR3 DNA sequence: TGTGCCAGCAGCGTCGACAGGAGGTCCGGGGAGCTGTTTTTT. Residues: CASSVDRRSGELFF. J is TRBJ2-2 and V is TRBV5-6; a weak D match, TRBD1 (6 bases). CDR3 length equals 14 residues. Germline CDR1 and CDR2: SGHDT and YYEEEE. V was pared by 4 bases and J by 6 bases, with 13 bases between. Variable domain in full (rest from reference TRBV5-6 and TRBJ2-2): DAGVTQSPTHLIKTRGQQVTLRCSPKSGHDTVSWYQQALGQGPQFIFQYYEEEERQRGNFPDRFSGHQFPNYSSELNVNALLLGDSALYLCASSVDRRSGELFFGEGSRLTVL.

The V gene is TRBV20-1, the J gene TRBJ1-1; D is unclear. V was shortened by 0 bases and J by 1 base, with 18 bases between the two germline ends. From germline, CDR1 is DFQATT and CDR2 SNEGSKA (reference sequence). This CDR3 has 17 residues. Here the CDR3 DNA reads TGCAGTGCTAGAGATGTTTCAGTGTTGCCAGGGAACACTGAAGCTTTCTTT. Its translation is CSARDVSVLPGNTEAFF.

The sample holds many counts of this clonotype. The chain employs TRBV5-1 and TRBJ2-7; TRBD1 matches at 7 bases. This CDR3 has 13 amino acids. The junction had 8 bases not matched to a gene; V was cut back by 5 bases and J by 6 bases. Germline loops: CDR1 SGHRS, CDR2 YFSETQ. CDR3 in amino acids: CASRHDRVGEQYF. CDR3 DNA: TGCGCCAGCAGGCATGACAGGGTCGGCGAGCAGTACTTC.

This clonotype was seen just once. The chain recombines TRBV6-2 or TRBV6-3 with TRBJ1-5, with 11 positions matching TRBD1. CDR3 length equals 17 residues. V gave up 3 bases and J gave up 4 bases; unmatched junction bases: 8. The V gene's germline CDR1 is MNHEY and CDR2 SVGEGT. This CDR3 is CASSYGTGGVGNQPQHF. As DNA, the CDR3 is TGTGCCAGCAGTTATGGGACAGGGGGAGTGGGTAATCAGCCCCAGCATTTT.

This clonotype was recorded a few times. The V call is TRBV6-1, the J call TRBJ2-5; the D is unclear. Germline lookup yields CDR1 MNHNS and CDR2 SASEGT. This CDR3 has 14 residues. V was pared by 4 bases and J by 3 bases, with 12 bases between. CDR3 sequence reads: CASSGAPEKETQYF. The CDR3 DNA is TGTGCCAGCAGTGGGGCCCCCGAGAAAGAGACCCAGTACTTC.

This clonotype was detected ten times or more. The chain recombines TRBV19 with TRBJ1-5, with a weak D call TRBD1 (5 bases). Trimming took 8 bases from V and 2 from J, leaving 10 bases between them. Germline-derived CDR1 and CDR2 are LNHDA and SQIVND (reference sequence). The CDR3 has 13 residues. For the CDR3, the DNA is TGTGCCAGTTCCGTGGGGGGCAATCAGCCCCAGCATTTT. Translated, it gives CASSVGGNQPQHF.

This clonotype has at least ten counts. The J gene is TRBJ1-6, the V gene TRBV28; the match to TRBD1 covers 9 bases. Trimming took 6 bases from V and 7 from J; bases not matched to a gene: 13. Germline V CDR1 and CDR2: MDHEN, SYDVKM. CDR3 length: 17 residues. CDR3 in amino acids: CASSSSSYGQGNSPLHF. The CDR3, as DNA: TGTGCCAGCAGCTCCTCATCGTACGGACAGGGGAATTCACCCCTCCACTTT.

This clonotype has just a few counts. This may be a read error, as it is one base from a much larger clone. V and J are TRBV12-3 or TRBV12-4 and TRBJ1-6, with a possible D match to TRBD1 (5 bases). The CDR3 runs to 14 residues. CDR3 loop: CASSSSGGESPPHF. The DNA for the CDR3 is TGTGCCAGCAGTTCTAGTGGGGGGGAGTCACCCCCCCACTTT.

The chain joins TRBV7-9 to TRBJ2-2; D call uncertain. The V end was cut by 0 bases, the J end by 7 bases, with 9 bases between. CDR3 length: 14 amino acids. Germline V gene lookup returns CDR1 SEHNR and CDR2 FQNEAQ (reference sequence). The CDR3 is CASSLAQVYGELFF. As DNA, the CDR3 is TGTGCCAGCAGCTTAGCCCAGGTTTACGGGGAGCTGTTTTTT.

The CDR3 region is CASSLPGRAKAFF. The CDR3 DNA follows: TGTGCCAGCAGTTTACCCGGGCGGGCAAAAGCTTTCTTT. The rearrangement uses TRBV27 and TRBJ1-1; D gene ambiguous. V was shortened by 2 bases and J by 9 bases, with 13 bases between the two germline ends. CDR3 length: 13 residues. From germline, CDR1 is MNHEY and CDR2 SMNVEV (reference sequence).